The source of this T cell receptor beta chain is a study of OX40 agonist ivuxolimab in advanced cancers. Study-wide background: There were three patients with partial responses, one having hepatocellular carcinoma and two cutaneous melanoma.

Trimming took 0 bases from V and 9 from J, leaving 7 bases between them. Germline loops: CDR1 SGDLS, CDR2 YYNGEE. The CDR3 is 12 amino acids. Method: immunoSEQ multiplex PCR; TCRdb's copy keeps in-frame clones and lacks some. Of about 70,000 clones listed, just over 85% are singletons. The sequence derives from an adult with an advanced solid tumor such as melanoma, head and neck, liver or kidney cancer. This chain joins TRBV9 and TRBJ2-1, with unresolved D. Sequenced material: CD4+ or CD8+ T cells sorted from blood, taken in a trial of the OX40 agonist ivuxolimab. The CDR3 is CASSVVGGEQFF. CDR3 nucleotide sequence: TGTGCCAGCAGCGTAGTGGGTGGTGAGCAGTTCTTC.